A selection of T cell receptor beta chains follows, all from one sample in a study of response to subunit inactivated influenza vaccine. TCRdb fed the RT-PCR reads into MiXCR, producing one record per CDR3 protein. The repertoire holds 200,000 to 300,000 distinct CDR3 sequences, with roughly an eighth as singletons. Material: non-naive T cells sorted from PBMCs, obtained roughly 15 days before vaccination. These TCRs come from a man aged 45-60 years who received an inactivated influenza vaccine. Each CDR3 is given with its conserved first and last residue. A D gene is named only where the DNA matches it firmly. Clone size is given for some rows only: seen once, a few or many times, or a class if the clone is expanded.

>TRBD2|TRBJ2-6|.|TRBV6-2/TRBV6-3
CASLRTGLAGAGANVLTF
TGTGCCAGCCTTCGAACGGGGCTAGCGGGAGCTGGGGCCAACGTCCTGACTTTC
>TRBD2|TRBJ2-2|few|TRBV9
CASSVAGGATGELFF
TGTGCCAGCAGCGTAGCGGGAGGAGCCACCGGGGAGCTGTTTTTT
>TRBD1|TRBJ2-1|many|TRBV5-1
CASENRGGSNEQFF
TGCGCCAGCGAAAACAGGGGCGGGTCCAATGAGCAGTTCTTC
>TRBD2|TRBJ2-7|few|TRBV6-5
CASSLEGLAGGAYEQYF
TGTGCCAGCAGTTTGGAGGGGCTAGCGGGAGGTGCTTACGAGCAGTACTTC
>.|TRBJ1-5|.|TRBV5-5
CASSLWGQNQPQHF
TGTGCCAGCAGCTTGTGGGGCCAGAATCAGCCCCAGCATTTT
>TRBD2|TRBJ2-5|.|TRBV24-1
CATGTAGGTLETQYF
TGTGCCACCGGAACAGCGGGGGGCACGCTGGAGACCCAGTACTTC
>.|TRBJ2-5|.|TRBV3-1
CASSPREHRETQYF
TGTGCCAGCAGCCCCCGAGAGCATCGGGAGACCCAGTACTTC
>.|TRBJ1-1|many|TRBV19
CASSTLVWGGNTEAFF
TGTGCCAGTAGTACCCTCGTCTGGGGCGGGAACACTGAAGCTTTCTTT
>TRBD1|TRBJ1-6|few|TRBV7-9
CASSNGQGAYNSPLHF
TGTGCCAGCAGCAATGGACAGGGGGCATATAATTCACCCCTCCACTTT
>.|TRBJ2-7|many|TRBV5-1
CASSLTDSIFYEQYF
TGCGCCAGCAGCTTGACAGACTCAATTTTCTACGAGCAGTACTTC
>.|TRBJ2-2|few|TRBV4-3
CASSHNTGYTGELFF
TGCGCCAGCAGCCATAATACAGGGTACACCGGGGAGCTGTTTTTT
>TRBD2|TRBJ2-7|few|TRBV20-1
CSATAGDPYEQYF
TGCAGTGCTACAGCGGGAGATCCGTACGAGCAGTACTTC
>TRBD1|TRBJ1-5|.|TRBV6-2/TRBV6-3
CASSLQGTDLGPQHF
TGTGCCAGCAGTTTACAGGGGACGGACCTTGGGCCCCAGCATTTT
>.|TRBJ2-2|few|TRBV28
CASSLIQGYTGELFF
TGTGCCAGCAGTTTGATTCAGGGGTACACCGGGGAGCTGTTTTTT
>.|TRBJ2-1|few|TRBV28
CASSLAERRVGNEQFF
TGTGCCAGCAGTTTGGCCGAACGTAGGGTCGGGAATGAGCAGTTCTTC
>.|TRBJ2-2|few|TRBV5-5
CASTGAANTGELFF
TGTGCCAGCACCGGAGCAGCGAACACCGGGGAGCTGTTTTTT
>.|TRBJ2-6|few|TRBV28
CASVRASSGANVLTF
TGTGCCAGCGTCAGGGCGAGCTCTGGGGCCAACGTCCTGACTTTC
>.|TRBJ2-7|.|TRBV7-2
CASSPGVGKQYF
TGTGCCAGCAGCCCCGGGGTGGGGAAGCAGTACTTC
>.|TRBJ2-7|few|TRBV7-9
CASSLELRAYSYEQYF
TGTGCCAGCAGCTTAGAATTGCGGGCCTACTCCTACGAGCAGTACTTC
>.|TRBJ2-2|few|TRBV19
CASSPRQVVPGELFF
TGTGCCAGTAGTCCCCGGCAGGTGGTCCCCGGGGAGCTGTTTTTT
>TRBD2|TRBJ2-2|.|TRBV18
CASSPVTSGTSNTGELFF
TGTGCCAGCTCACCTGTTACTTCCGGGACTAGTAACACCGGGGAGCTGTTTTTT
>.|TRBJ1-4|.|TRBV5-6
CASSLGGRYEKLFF
TGTGCCAGCAGCTTGGGAGGGAGGTATGAAAAACTGTTTTTT
>TRBD2|TRBJ2-3|.|TRBV18
CASSPLASGGATDTQYF
TGTGCCAGCTCACCCCTAGCCAGCGGGGGGGCGACAGATACGCAGTATTTT
>TRBD1|TRBJ1-1|few|TRBV4-2
CASSQDRDRGETFF
TGTGCCAGCAGCCAAGATCGGGACAGGGGCGAGACTTTCTTT
>TRBD2|TRBJ2-3|.|TRBV7-9
CASSSGLAGYTQYF
TGTGCCAGCAGCTCCGGACTAGCGGGCTATACGCAGTATTTT
>.|TRBJ2-3|.|TRBV2
CASSRQAGGTDTQYF
TGTGCCAGCAGTCGACAGGCTGGGGGCACAGATACGCAGTATTTT
>TRBD2|TRBJ2-3|many|TRBV15
CATSRDWASGATRTDTQYF
TGTGCCACCAGCAGAGATTGGGCTAGCGGGGCAACCCGCACAGATACGCAGTATTTT